This T cell receptor beta chain was obtained from a study of spatial heterogeneity in lung cancer. Study-level background: Fewer alpha-chain than beta-chain sequences were consistently detected. Study results and caveats: Resection saw ubiquitous expanded tumor TCRs appear in blood more than follow-up did.

Sample time point: sample taken at primary tumor resection. Tumor, nontumor lung or frozen PBMC supplied whole RNA that was sequenced unsorted. A total of approximately 70 untreated early-stage non-small cell lung cancer patients served as donors. Remarks on this clonotype: Its specificity is not known. Just one base apart from a much larger clone, this may be a read error.

With V trimmed by 5 bases and J by 4 bases, 8 bases remained unmatched. The V gene's germline CDR1 is SGHTA and CDR2 FQGTGA. The CDR3 sequence is 16 residues long. From the 5' RACE reads, TCRdb called clonotypes with MiXCR, one entry per CDR3 protein. The sample comprises around 60,000 distinct CDR3 sequences, around 8.4% of which are singletons, and more than 13% rests with the top ten. The receptor was isolated from a female donor with early-stage non-small cell lung cancer. The source was PBMCs, collected at surgery. The chain is built from TRBV7-3 and TRBJ2-5; 12 bases line up with TRBD2. In nucleotides, the CDR3 is TGTGCCAGCAGCCTAGGGACTAGCGGGCTCCGAGAGACCCAGTACTTC. This codes for CASSLGTSGLRETQYF.